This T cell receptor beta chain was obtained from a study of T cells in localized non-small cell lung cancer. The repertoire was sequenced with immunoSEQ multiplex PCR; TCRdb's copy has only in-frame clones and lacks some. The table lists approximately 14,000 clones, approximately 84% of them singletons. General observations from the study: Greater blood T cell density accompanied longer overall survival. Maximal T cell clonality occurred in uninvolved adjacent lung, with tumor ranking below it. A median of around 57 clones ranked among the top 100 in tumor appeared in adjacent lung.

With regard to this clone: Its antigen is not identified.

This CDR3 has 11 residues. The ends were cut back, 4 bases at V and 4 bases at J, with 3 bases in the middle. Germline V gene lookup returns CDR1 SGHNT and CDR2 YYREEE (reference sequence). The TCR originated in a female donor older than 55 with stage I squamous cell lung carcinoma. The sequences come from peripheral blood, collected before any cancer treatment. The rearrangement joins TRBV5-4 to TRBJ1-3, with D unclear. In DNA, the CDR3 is TGTGCCAGCAGCCAAGGAAACACCATATATTTT. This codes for CASSQGNTIYF.